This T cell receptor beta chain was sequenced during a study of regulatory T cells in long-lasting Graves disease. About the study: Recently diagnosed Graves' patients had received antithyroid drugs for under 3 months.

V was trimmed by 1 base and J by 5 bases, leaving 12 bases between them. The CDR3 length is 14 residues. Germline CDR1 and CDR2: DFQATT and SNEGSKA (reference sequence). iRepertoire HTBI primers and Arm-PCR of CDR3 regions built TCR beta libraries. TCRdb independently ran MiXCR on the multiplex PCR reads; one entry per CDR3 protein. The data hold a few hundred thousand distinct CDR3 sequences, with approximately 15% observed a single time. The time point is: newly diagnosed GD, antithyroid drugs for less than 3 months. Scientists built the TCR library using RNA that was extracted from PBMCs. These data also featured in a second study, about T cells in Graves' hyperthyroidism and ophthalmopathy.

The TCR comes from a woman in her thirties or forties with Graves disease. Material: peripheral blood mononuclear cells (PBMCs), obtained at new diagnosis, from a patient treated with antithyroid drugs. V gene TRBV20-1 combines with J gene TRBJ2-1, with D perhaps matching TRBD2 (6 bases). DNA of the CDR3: TGCAGTGCTAGAGCTTGGCGGGAACACAATGAGCAGTTCTTC. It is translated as CSARAWREHNEQFF.